This TCR beta chain originates from a study of cytomegalovirus exposure and HLA in healthy donors. Findings and caveats of the study: Altogether, about 160 TCR beta chains were recorded as cytomegalovirus-associated. Earlier results showed most TCR beta V segments being productive about 87% or about 30% of the time. Cytomegalovirus status was reportedly diagnosed by the classifier with high specificity and sensitivity.

PCR employed 60 Vbeta and 13 Jbeta primers. Sequencing used immunoSEQ multiplex PCR; TCRdb keeps in-frame clones, though not all of them. The table has approximately 250,000 clones, just under 80% seen once. The CDR3 covers 15 residues. V was clipped by 1 base and J by 7 bases; unmatched bases: 8. Germline lookup yields CDR1 SGHAT and CDR2 FQDESV (reference sequence). On this clone itself: What it binds is not known.

Regarding donors, all were healthy bone marrow donors. The chain joins TRBV11-1 to TRBJ1-2; 8 bases agree with TRBD1. Sequencing was carried out using PBMCs. The clonotype originates from a boy aged 10-17 years in good health and CMV-seronegative. DNA for the CDR3: TGTGCCAGCAGCTTAGTTGGACAGGGAAGGAGTGGCTACACCTTC. Amino acids: CASSLVGQGRSGYTF.